The entry below describes one T cell receptor (beta chain). The table lists this clonotype with many counts. What antigen it recognizes has not been identified. Within one base of it there is no much larger clone, and no base qualities were kept. The data are from a study of early T cells in non-severe SARS-CoV-2 infection (dated by TCRdb to the early 2020s). General notes on the study: TCR sequencing used bulk RNA from unsorted whole blood, so alpha and beta chains could not be paired.

A case-control design nested within a healthcare worker cohort in London, UK, was used, with weekly nasopharyngeal swab PCR tests and blood sampling performed. Healthcare workers were enrolled in the week of the UK lockdown, from 23 to 31 March 2020, and were followed every week for up to roughly 15 weeks. General conclusions and limits of the study: VDJdb matching was skewed toward anti-spike CD8 responses and likely underestimated virus-specific expansions, missing private and CD4 specificities.

Receptor amplification or capture employed 5' RACE. Sequencing was performed on a NextSeq 500. In the TCR library protocol, unique molecular identifiers were attached to individual cDNA molecules to correct for PCR bias and sequencing error. TCR alpha and beta chains were both sequenced, and the abundances of alpha and beta sequences in each sample were closely correlated with each other. As for the authors' bioinformatics: Decombinator V4 was used to annotate the V gene, J gene and CDR3 of the TCR sequences. TCRs were defined as expanded if a significant change between any two time points was detected under a Poisson model with p below 0.0001. Abundances of TCRs were expressed as counts per million after normalisation to the total number of TCRs sequenced in each sample. A search of VDJdb, accessed on 1 November 2021, was run for TCRs annotated to CMV, EBV and SARS-CoV-2, with TCRs annotated for multiple antigens excluded. Through fastp at Q25 and MiXCR, TCRdb rebuilt clones from the public reads, retaining in-frame beta chains. Every distinct CDR3 protein forms one entry, paired with its most common genes and DNA. The V and J calls were determined by TCRdb, not by the authors. Recorded for this sample are about 59,000 distinct CDR3 sequences; under 15% of them occurred a single time. The top ten clonotypes cover about 9.3% of the sample.

The sequenced sample was whole blood, obtained at baseline. The receptor's source is an adult who was a healthcare worker with PCR-confirmed SARS-CoV-2 infection or an uninfected control (not recorded which).

The CDR3 corresponds to CASSRASLGSYNEQFF. DNA sequence: TGTGCCAGCAGTAGGGCCTCTTTGGGGTCCTACAATGAGCAGTTCTTC. The V and J segments used are TRBV2 and TRBJ2-1, with the identity of the D gene unclear. Including cysteine and phenylalanine, the CDR3 has 16 amino acids. Left in the record is the CDR3 DNA by itself, 48 bases read in frame from the first base. Per the germline V gene, SNHLY is the CDR1 and FYNNEI is the CDR2. Deletion took 5 bases off V and 1 base off J, with a span of 15 bases between the germline ends.